The 2 T cell receptor beta chains listed next were all sequenced from one sample in a study of blood T cells in healthy people across ages. Combining a sample-barcoded 5' primer with a J-beta primer mix, a second PCR ran for roughly 7 to 12 cycles. A single record per CDR3 protein comes from TCRdb applying MiXCR to the 5' RACE reads. The table records approximately 820,000 distinct CDR3 sequences, around 42% of them present only once. The sequenced sample was blood. Receptors originate from a man in his fifties or sixties in good health.

This clonotype was seen just once. The chain recombines TRBV25-1 with TRBJ2-5; D gene unclear. The germline V gene has CDR1 MGHDK and CDR2 SYGVNS. The CDR3 covers 12 residues. Trimming shortened V by 3 bases and J by 11 bases, and 13 bases separated the two germline ends. The DNA for the CDR3 is TGTGCCAGCAGTGACGACGGAGACGCGCAGTACTTC. Protein sequence: CASSDDGDAQYF.

The V call is TRBV9, the J call TRBJ2-5; 7 bases are a match to TRBD1. Gene TRBJ2-7 matches the end of the DNA better, so the J call may be wrong. This CDR3 spans 15 amino acids. Germline V gives CDR1 SGDLS, CDR2 YYNGEE. In DNA, the CDR3 is TGTGCCAGCAGCATATCCGGGACAGACCGCTACGAGCAGTACTTC. Translation gives CASSISGTDRYEQYF.